This TCR beta chain was documented in a study of CD8 T cells in Susac syndrome (dated by TCRdb to about 2019). Study-wide context: Whether CD8+ T cell activation and differentiation in Susac syndrome was antigen driven was tested using repertoire sequencing. Clonality of the CD8+ T cell repertoire was compared between over ten healthy donors, about 14 Susac syndrome patients and roughly 16 multiple sclerosis patients. Results the study describes overall, beyond this receptor: The number of individuals in the TCR sequencing and HLA analysis was recognized as being relatively small.

High-throughput TCR beta sequencing profiled peripheral blood CD8+ and CD4+ T cells from healthy donors, Susac syndrome patients and multiple sclerosis patients. Multiple sclerosis controls were treatment-naive patients with stable or active relapsing-remitting disease fulfilling revised McDonald criteria. Bulk CD8+ and CD4+ T cells were purified magnetically by negative isolation, whereas CD8+ TEMRA cells were enriched by FACS. Blood was collected in EDTA tubes and processed within 24 hours, with PBMCs isolated through density gradient centrifugation. PBMCs intended for TCR sequencing were cryopreserved in liquid nitrogen and thawed later in a water bath at 37 degrees C. The sorted or isolated CD4+, CD8+ and CD8+ TEMRA cells had a purity of 90% or higher. In the case of this clonotype: Its antigen target is currently unknown. Base qualities were left out, and no much larger clone turns up one base away.

RNA was extracted with the RNeasy kit and 0.5 to 1 ug was reverse transcribed using random hexamers. The immunoSEQ multiplex PCR assay, covering 54 Vbeta and 13 Jbeta segments, was used to amplify TCR beta CDR3 regions. To correct PCR amplification bias, a synthetic template baseline was used for both primer optimization and computational correction. Per the source publication's procedure: Reads were assigned to V, D and J genes according to IMGT and analyzed in immunoSEQ Analyzer, with only productive sequences retained. Clonality was computed as one minus Shannon entropy normalized by log2 of the number of productive unique sequences. For each patient and control, public and private clones were evaluated among the 100 most prevalent clones. A clone was defined as Susac-specific if it was absent from the healthy and MS cohorts, from more than 850 published viral clones and from other ImmuneACCESS disease sequences. TCRdb passed the public sequencing reads through fastp at Q25 and MiXCR, retaining productive beta sequences. Each CDR3 protein gets just one entry, which takes the most common genes and DNA from the rows behind it. TCRdb, rather than the study authors, made the V and J calls. A total of fewer than 300,000 distinct CDR3 sequences appear in this sample, roughly 81% of them only once. In total, the top ten clones hold approximately 0.11% of the sample.

Sample: CD8+ T cells from PBMCs. The sequence was collected from a human donor with multiple sclerosis.

Here is the DNA: TGTGCCAGCTTCGGGAATTTAGGCTACACCTTC. Its protein product is CASFGNLGYTF. The chain joins TRBV2 to TRBJ1-2; confidence is insufficient to name the D gene. CDR1 SNHLY and CDR2 FYNNEI are derived from the germline V gene. V and J are truncated by 8 bases and 8 bases respectively, leaving an intervening sequence of 12 bases. Including cysteine and phenylalanine, the CDR3 has 11 amino acids. CDR3 DNA is the only sequence kept; it has 33 bases, read in frame from the first base. The entire variable domain, with the stretches around the CDR3 drawn from the reference TRBV2 and TRBJ1-2 proteins, is EPEVTQTPSHQVTQMGQEVILRCVPISNHLYFYWYRQILGQKVEFLVSFYNNEISEKSEIFDDQFSVERPDGSNFTLKIRSTKLEDSAMYFCASFGNLGYTFGSGTRLTVV.